This T cell receptor beta chain came from a study of T cells in Graves' hyperthyroidism and ophthalmopathy. This clonotype showed up just a few times. Its antigen is currently unknown. Uncontrolled infection, other autoimmune disease, pregnancy or lactation led to exclusion. Clinical symptoms, serum thyroxine, TRAb, thyroid ultrasound and orbital computed tomography established diagnosis. Study-level points and caveats: Stable hyperthyroidism was told apart from ophthalmopathy by a model built on 13 V-J features.

The CDR3 is made up of 13 amino acids. V was pared by 3 bases and J by 7 bases, with 14 bases between. The germline V gene encodes CDR1 GTSNPN and CDR2 SVGIG (reference sequence). The source material, RNA transcripts, was used to amplify TCR beta CDR3 regions. First-round RT-PCR of the TCR CDR3 relied on the HTBI primer set. TCRdb fed the multiplex PCR reads into MiXCR, producing one record per CDR3 protein. This sample has hundreds of thousands of distinct CDR3 sequences; roughly 15% occur once, and the top ten carry about 9.4%. The V call is TRBV30, the J call TRBJ2-3; a weak D match, TRBD2 (6 bases). The sequence was obtained from a woman aged 18-35 years with Graves' hyperthyroidism. Sequencing was carried out using blood. The DNA of the CDR3 is TGTGCCTGGAGCCAGGACTATACGAATACGCAGTATTTT. Translating gives CAWSQDYTNTQYF.